These T cell receptor beta chains were read from a single sample in a study of cytomegalovirus exposure and HLA in healthy donors. Profiled with immunoSEQ multiplex PCR; TCRdb holds only in-frame clones, not every one. The table records tens of thousands of clones, 70% to 80% of them present only once. The sample taken for sequencing was PBMCs. The receptors stem from a man aged 45-65 years in good health and CMV-seropositive. Each CDR3 is given with its conserved first and last residue. A D gene is named only where the DNA matches it firmly. Some rows mark clone size as missing; the rest say once, few, many or name a class of expanded clone.

>TRBJ2-1|TRBV5-8|few|TRBD2
CASSSSGRRYNEQFF
TGTGCCAGCAGTTCTAGCGGGAGGCGTTACAATGAGCAGTTCTTC
>TRBJ2-7|TRBV29-1|-|-
CSVDRGNEQYF
TGCAGCGTTGACAGGGGAAACGAGCAGTACTTC
>TRBJ1-1|TRBV30|-|-
CAWASGSHTEAFF
TGTGCCTGGGCCAGCGGCAGTCACACTGAAGCTTTCTTT
>TRBJ1-1|TRBV19|-|-
CASSSPSNTEAFF
TGTGCCAGTAGTTCCCCCTCGAACACTGAAGCTTTCTTT
>TRBJ2-3|TRBV9|-|TRBD2
CASSKSGGRSTDTQYF
TGTGCCAGCAGCAAGAGCGGGGGACGCAGCACAGATACGCAGTATTTT
>TRBJ2-7|TRBV6-5|-|TRBD2
CASSRLAGSYEQYF
TGTGCCAGCAGTCGACTAGCGGGGTCCTACGAGCAGTACTTC
>TRBJ2-1|TRBV30|few|TRBD2
CAWSFGGANEQFF
TGTGCCTGGAGTTTCGGGGGGGCCAATGAGCAGTTCTTC
>TRBJ2-5|TRBV5-1|-|-
CASSLGQGRETQYF
TGCGCCAGCAGCTTGGGCCAGGGAAGAGAGACCCAGTACTTC
>TRBJ2-2|TRBV11-2|-|TRBD1
CASSLVPKRTGSDTGELFF
TGTGCCAGCAGCTTAGTTCCCAAACGGACAGGGAGCGACACCGGGGAGCTGTTTTTT
>TRBJ2-7|TRBV6-5|-|-
CASSSRRGLTYEQYF
TGTGCCAGCAGTTCCCGGCGGGGGCTAACCTACGAGCAGTACTTC
>TRBJ1-2|TRBV6-1|-|-
CASNRQSYGYTF
TGTGCCAGCAACCGACAGTCCTATGGCTACACCTTC
>TRBJ2-4|TRBV14|-|-
CASSRDPPGKNIQYF
TGTGCCAGCAGCCGAGACCCACCCGGGAAAAACATTCAGTACTTC
>TRBJ2-7|TRBV7-9|-|TRBD2
CASSFQGLAAYEQYF
TGTGCCAGCAGCTTCCAGGGACTAGCGGCATACGAGCAGTACTTC
>TRBJ2-7|TRBV4-3|-|TRBD1
CASSQGPDRITYEQYF
TGCGCCAGCAGCCAAGGCCCGGACAGGATTACCTACGAGCAGTACTTC
>TRBJ2-3|TRBV11-3|-|-
CASSLASSTDTQYF
TGTGCCAGCAGCTTAGCCTCTAGCACAGATACGCAGTATTTT
>TRBJ2-2|TRBV7-6|-|TRBD1
CASSSGTATGELFF
TGTGCCAGCAGCTCAGGGACAGCAACCGGGGAGCTGTTTTTT
>TRBJ2-7|TRBV27|once|TRBD1
CASSFAQGEIYEQYF
TGTGCCAGCAGTTTTGCACAGGGGGAGATCTACGAGCAGTACTTC
>TRBJ2-1|TRBV6-6|-|TRBD1
CASSADRGPYNEQFF
TGTGCCAGCAGTGCCGACAGGGGTCCCTACAATGAGCAGTTCTTC
>TRBJ2-2|TRBV5-1|-|-
CASSLAFGTGELFF
TGCGCCAGCAGCTTGGCTTTCGGTACCGGGGAGCTGTTTTTT
>TRBJ2-3|TRBV4-1|-|-
CASSQGRADTQYF
TGCGCCAGCAGCCAAGGTCGTGCAGATACGCAGTATTTT
>TRBJ2-3|TRBV11-3|-|-
CASSLLYTDTQYF
TGTGCCAGCAGCTTACTATACACAGATACGCAGTATTTT
>TRBJ2-2|TRBV7-9|once|TRBD2
CSSSSRGLAGTGELLF
TGTTCCAGCAGCTCGAGGGGACTAGCTGGAACCGGGGAGCTGCTTTTT
>TRBJ2-3|TRBV10-3|-|-
CAISERRGTYTDTQYF
TGTGCCATCAGTGAACGTCGCGGGACTTACACAGATACGCAGTATTTT
>TRBJ2-2|TRBV30|-|TRBD2
CAWSVRTSGAGELFF
TGTGCCTGGAGTGTACGGACTAGCGGGGCCGGGGAGCTGTTTTTT
>TRBJ2-7|TRBV7-2|few|TRBD1
CASSLSGGYEQYF
TGTGCCAGCAGCTTATCAGGGGGCTACGAGCAGTACTTC
>TRBJ2-2|TRBV5-1|-|-
CASSLGPTNTGELFF
TGCGCCAGCAGCTTGGGCCCTACGAACACCGGGGAGCTGTTTTTT
>TRBJ2-5|TRBV2|-|-
CASSDGRGYQETQYF
TGTGCCAGCAGTGACGGCAGGGGATACCAAGAGACCCAGTACTTC
>TRBJ1-5|TRBV18|-|TRBD1
CASSGQGNNQPQHF
TGTGCCAGCTCCGGACAGGGGAACAATCAGCCCCAGCATTTT
>TRBJ1-4|TRBV9|-|-
CASSVGQGPTATNEKLFF
TGTGCCAGCAGCGTAGGGCAGGGTCCCACCGCAACTAATGAAAAACTGTTTTTT
>TRBJ2-6|TRBV7-9|few|-
CASSQRTGSSGANVLTF
TGTGCCAGCAGCCAGCGAACAGGGAGCTCTGGGGCCAACGTCCTGACTTTC
>TRBJ2-7|TRBV10-1|-|TRBD2
CASSEFASGNYEQYF
TGCGCCAGCAGTGAGTTCGCCAGCGGGAACTACGAGCAGTACTTC
>TRBJ2-5|TRBV7-7|-|TRBD2
CASSFGPGGAGETQYF
TGTGCTAGCAGCTTTGGGCCCGGGGGGGCCGGAGAGACCCAGTACTTC
>TRBJ2-4|TRBV7-9|once|-
CASWKVSNIQYF
TGTGCCAGCTGGAAGGTTAGCAACATTCAGTACTTC
>TRBJ2-7|TRBV7-2|-|-
CASSIRDLTYEQYF
TGTGCCAGCAGCATCCGGGACTTAACCTACGAGCAGTACTTC
>TRBJ2-7|TRBV7-8|-|-
CASTSTTGDTEQYF
TGTGCCAGCACCTCCACGACGGGTGATACCGAGCAGTACTTC
>TRBJ2-1|TRBV12-5|few|TRBD2
CASGLVRGGAGGPISYNEQFF
TGTGCTAGTGGTTTGGTACGGGGTGGAGCGGGGGGGCCCATCTCCTACAATGAGCAGTTCTTC
>TRBJ2-7|TRBV7-3|-|-
CASSLGGGAIYEQYF
TGTGCCAGCAGCTTAGGGGGGGGCGCGATTTACGAGCAGTACTTC
>TRBJ2-5|TRBV29-1|-|-
CSVGRGVGEAQYF
TGCAGCGTTGGGCGAGGAGTTGGAGAGGCCCAGTACTTC
>TRBJ1-2|TRBV2|-|-
CATSTGNYGYTF
TGTGCCACCTCCACAGGGAACTATGGCTACACCTTC
>TRBJ2-3|TRBV10-3|-|-
CAISEGARQPDTQYF
TGTGCCATCAGTGAGGGGGCCAGACAGCCAGATACGCAGTATTTT